This T cell receptor beta chain was sequenced during a study of T cell repertoires in cytomegalovirus infection. Study details: Evidence of both CMV infection and a matching HLA type came from public TCR beta signatures.

Study conclusions and caveats: Ex vivo, HLA-C-restricted CMV-specific TCR beta clonotypes prevailed over the rest of the response. Cumulative public TCR beta family frequency identified carriers of CMV plus the relevant HLA.

V was clipped by 6 bases and J by 0 bases; unmatched bases: 5. Germline CDR1 and CDR2: SNHLY and FYNNEI. The CDR3 runs to 15 residues. This clonotype was observed a few times. Its target is not known. Via MiXCR, TCRdb re-called the reads, giving one row per CDR3 protein. The repertoire holds just under 550,000 distinct CDR3 sequences, 26% seen once, with less than 15% in the top ten. The V gene is TRBV2, the J gene TRBJ2-1; TRBD2 aligns across 7 bases. The sequenced sample was PBMCs. The receptor was derived from a human donor in good health (CMV status not recorded). Some clones in this sample may be carry-over from other donors' samples. The DNA of the CDR3 is TGTGCCAGCAGGGGGGAGGGTAGCTCCTACAATGAGCAGTTCTTC. Encoded protein: CASRGEGSSYNEQFF.